This TCR beta chain was sequenced in a study of CD8+ T cells in alopecia areata. Background on the study: Patients in the treated group were given tofacitinib by mouth, 5 to 10 mg twice a day.

Following extraction, RNA underwent reverse transcription to cDNA, which served as the sequencing template. Assay used: immunoSEQ multiplex PCR; TCRdb lists only in-frame clones, some missing. This sample has around 190,000 clones, with approximately 61% found just once. The CDR3 covers 17 residues. Germline V lookup: CDR1 LNHNV, CDR2 YYDKDF (reference sequence). Between the trimmed V and J ends, which lost 1 base and 9 bases, there was a span of 22 bases. The treatment is: oral pan-JAK inhibitor, 5-10 mg twice daily. Peripheral blood, together with lesional scalp punch biopsies, was collected from alopecia areata patients. Study results and caveats: Across lesional scalp, and particularly alopecia totalis/universalis, clonality surpassed that of normal scalp. Scalp sequencing also captures normal skin's resident alphabeta T cells.

This clone came up once. The antigen remains unidentified. The chain links TRBV15 to TRBJ2-4; possible D gene TRBD1, 6 bases. The receptor was isolated from a human donor with alopecia areata. The material was CD4+ T cells sorted from blood, obtained at week 24, from a patient treated with tofacitinib. In DNA form, the CDR3 reads TGTGCCACCAGCAGAGTACGACTGCAAGGGGACAACAGCATTCAGTACTTC. Translation gives CATSRVRLQGDNSIQYF.